The 16 T cell receptor beta chains reported below all come from one sample, sequenced in a study of blood T cell repertoires in COVID-19. Only in-frame clones appear in the TCRdb table, and some are missing; sequencing was by immunoSEQ multiplex PCR. The table has about 300,000 clones, roughly 90% seen once. The material sequenced was peripheral blood. All receptors derive from a man younger than 35 with active or convalescent COVID-19.

This chain connects TRBV21-1 to TRBJ1-1; TRBD1, the table's D call, lacks a check against the DNA. TRBV21-1 is noted as a pseudogene. The CDR3 loop spans 17 amino acids. The CDR3 is CASSKGSEGARNTEAFF. The CDR3 bases are TGTGCCAGCAGCAAAGGGAGTGAGGGGGCACGGAACACTGAAGCTTTCTTT.

This clone has at least ten counts. DNA for the CDR3: TGTGCCAGCAGTTCCCAGAACCGAGGACAGGGGGCGGAGGGCTACACCTTC. This codes for CASSSQNRGQGAEGYTF. The chain uses TRBV27 and TRBJ1-2; 11 bases line up with TRBD1. This CDR3 is built from 17 residues. Germline V lookup: CDR1 MNHEY, CDR2 SMNVEV (reference sequence). The J segment lost 8 bases and the V segment lost 4 bases, leaving 15 bases of the junction unmatched.

J is TRBJ2-3 and V is TRBV11-3, with TRBD2 matching 16 bases. Looked up from germline, CDR1 is SGHNT and CDR2 is YENEEA. The CDR3 runs to 18 residues. V lost 1 base and J lost 1; bases outside the gene matches: 2. The CDR3 loop is CASSLGGLAGGRTDTQYF. The CDR3 DNA follows: TGTGCCAGCAGCTTAGGGGGACTAGCGGGAGGGCGCACAGATACGCAGTATTTT.

The gene calls are TRBV4-3 and TRBJ1-1; possible D gene TRBD1, 5 bases. Trimming shortened V by 1 base and J by 5 bases, and 14 bases separated the two germline ends. Germline loops: CDR1 LGHNA, CDR2 YSLEER. The CDR3 sequence is 15 residues long. The CDR3 loop is CASSQAWQGGTEAFF. In DNA, the CDR3 is TGCGCCAGCAGCCAAGCGTGGCAGGGCGGTACTGAAGCTTTCTTT.

This clone was observed once. This sequence joins TRBV18 and TRBJ2-3; the match to TRBD2 covers 9 bases. This CDR3 is built from 16 residues. Trimming removed 3 bases from V and 0 bases from J; junction bases left unmatched: 4. Germline V gene sequence: CDR1 KGHSH, CDR2 LQKENI. DNA for the CDR3: TGTGCCAGCTCACCGTTGCGGGGGGGGAGCACAGATACGCAGTATTTT. Its protein product is CASSPLRGGSTDTQYF.

The chain employs TRBV28 and TRBJ2-7, with a possible D match to TRBD2 (5 bases). CDR1 MDHEN and CDR2 SYDVKM come from the germline V gene. V gave up 5 bases and J gave up 2 bases, with 7 bases separating them. The CDR3 spans 12 residues. CDR3: CASSLGTYEQYF. The CDR3 DNA sequence: TGTGCCAGCAGTCTCGGGACCTACGAGCAGTACTTC.

This clone was observed a handful of times. V is TRBV19 and J is TRBJ1-2; 8 bases agree with TRBD1. V dropped 6 bases and J dropped 4; count of bases not matched to a gene: 4. Per the germline V gene, CDR1 is LNHDA and CDR2 is SQIVND (reference sequence). CDR3 length: 13 residues. DNA for the CDR3: TGTGCCAGTAGGGACAGGGCGGGCTATGGCTACACCTTC. Its protein product is CASRDRAGYGYTF.

This clone was observed a single time. The chain is built from TRBV18 and TRBJ1-2; 7 bases are shared with TRBD1. The V gene's germline CDR1 is KGHSH and CDR2 LQKENI. V was pared by 1 base and J by 6 bases, with 8 bases of the junction left unmatched. The CDR3 is made up of 15 amino acids. This CDR3 reads CASSPLEGTGDGYTF. DNA of the CDR3: TGTGCCAGCTCACCACTAGAGGGAACAGGGGATGGCTACACCTTC. The full variable domain, in which reference TRBV18 and TRBJ1-2 provide the parts outside the CDR3, is NAGVMQNPRHLVRRRGQEARLRCSPMKGHSHVYWYRQLPEEGLKFMVYLQKENIIDESGMPKERFSAEFPKEGPSILRIQQVVRGDSAAYFCASSPLEGTGDGYTFGSGTRLTVV.

This clone was found a few times. The V gene is TRBV4-2, the J gene TRBJ2-7; 11 bases line up with TRBD2. The CDR3 totals 16 residues. With 0 bases clipped from V and 5 bases from J, the junction kept 6 bases outside the gene matches. The V gene's germline CDR1 is LGHNA and CDR2 YNFKEQ. The CDR3 loop reads CASSQDQTSGKDEQYF. As DNA, the CDR3 is TGTGCCAGCAGCCAAGATCAGACTAGCGGGAAGGACGAGCAGTACTTC.

The rearrangement links TRBV7-9 to TRBJ2-3, with TRBD2 identical over 10 bases. V dropped 5 bases and J dropped 5; count of bases not matched to a gene: 4. CDR1 and CDR2 (germline): SEHNR, FQNEAQ (reference sequence). The length of the CDR3 is 14 residues. In nucleotides, the CDR3 is TGTGCCAGCAGCCCTAGCGGGGGAGGAGATACGCAGTATTTT. Translation: CASSPSGGGDTQYF.

This rearrangement joins TRBV5-6 to TRBJ2-5; 11 nucleotides line up with TRBD2. Germline V lookup: CDR1 SGHDT, CDR2 YYEEEE. J was trimmed by 5 bases and V by 4 bases; bases with no gene match: 13. CDR3 size: 17 residues. Written as DNA, the CDR3 is TGTGCCAGCAGCCTCCTACTAGCGGGAGAGCCGGGGGAGACCCAGTACTTC. Translating gives CASSLLLAGEPGETQYF.

The rearrangement links TRBV7-8 to TRBJ1-5, with 7 bases that match TRBD1. J was trimmed by 5 bases and V by 2 bases; bases with no gene match: 6. The V gene's germline CDR1 is SGHVS and CDR2 FQNEAQ. The length of the CDR3 is 15 residues. Here the CDR3 DNA reads TGTGCCAGCAGCTTACCAGGGGGGTTTCATCAGCCCCAGCATTTT. Its translation: CASSLPGGFHQPQHF.

To note about this clone: The same CDR3 arises from other DNA sequences in this sample as well. The chain is built from TRBV18 and TRBJ2-1; 8 bases line up with TRBD1. Germline V gene data show CDR1 as KGHSH and CDR2 as LQKENI. V gave up 2 bases and J gave up 1 base; unmatched junction bases: 1. The CDR3 runs 15 residues. The CDR3: CASSPGQGSYNEQFF. In DNA form, the CDR3 reads TGTGCCAGCTCACCAGGACAGGGTTCCTACAATGAGCAGTTCTTC.

This clone has only a few counts. This sequence joins TRBV11-2 and TRBJ2-7; TRBD1 matches 10 bases. J gave up 5 bases and V 5 bases, and 12 bases lay outside the gene matches. Germline CDR1 is SGHAT and CDR2 is FQNNGV. This CDR3 spans 16 amino acids. In DNA form, the CDR3 reads TGTGCCAGCAGCGAAAGCCTTGGACAGGGGGTTCACGAGCAGTACTTC. Its translation is CASSESLGQGVHEQYF.

The chain uses TRBV10-1 and TRBJ1-5; no definite D call. Germline V lookup: CDR1 WNHNN, CDR2 SYGVQD (reference sequence). The CDR3 contains 13 residues. V lost 6 bases to trimming and J lost 3 bases, with 9 bases between them. For the CDR3, the DNA is TGCGCCAGCAGCCGGGAGCTCAATCAGCCCCAGCATTTT. Translation: CASSRELNQPQHF.

V and J are TRBV2 and TRBJ2-5, with D possibly being TRBD2 (6 bases). The CDR3 runs 12 residues. Looked up from germline, CDR1 is SNHLY and CDR2 is FYNNEI. Trimming removed 9 bases from V and 5 bases from J, with 13 bases in between. The CDR3 loop is CASRGILETQYF. The CDR3 DNA is TGTGCCAGTCGGGGGATATTGGAGACCCAGTACTTC.